This T cell receptor beta chain was sequenced during a study of shared clonotypes between healthy human individuals. On this clone: The antigen is not known.

Study results and limitations: Among the subsets, naive ones generally showed larger estimated richness than memory ones.

The CDR3 has 11 residues. V shed 5 bases and J shed 2 bases, with 6 bases lying between them. Germline-derived CDR1 and CDR2 are DFQATT and SNEGSKA (reference sequence). Sequencing used immunoSEQ multiplex PCR; TCRdb keeps in-frame clones, though not all of them. The sample includes roughly 2,500,000 clones, 93% of them seen just once. This chain joins TRBV20-1 and TRBJ1-1; D unresolved. The sample taken for sequencing was naive CD4+ T cells from PBMCs. Subset defined: CD45RA+ positively selected. The TCR sequence derives from a man in his late teens or twenties in good health. Some clones in this sample may be carry-over from other donors' samples. The CDR3 reads CSAQPNTEAFF. CDR3 nucleotide sequence: TGCAGTGCTCAACCAAACACTGAAGCTTTCTTT.